This T cell receptor beta chain stems from a study of blood T cells in healthy people across ages. The people who gave samples were healthy Caucasians from Russia, aged roughly 6 to 90. Using a J-beta primer mix together with a sample-barcoded 5' primer, a second PCR was run for about 6 to 11 cycles. Tags on each cDNA molecule came from a template-switch adaptor with 12 random nucleotides. From the 5' RACE reads, TCRdb called clonotypes with MiXCR, one entry per CDR3 protein. The sample lists hundreds of thousands of distinct CDR3 sequences; nearly 60% were seen once. This CDR3 region has 14 residues. Germline CDR1 and CDR2: ENHRY and SYGVKD. V was cut by 4 bases and J by 3 bases, with 13 bases left in between.

This TCR was recovered from a man between 25 and 39 years old in good health. The sample taken for sequencing was blood. The V gene is TRBV10-3, the J gene TRBJ2-7, with D tentatively TRBD1 (6 bases). CDR3 region: CAISALRQDYEQYF. The CDR3 DNA is TGTGCCATCAGTGCCCTTAGACAGGACTACGAGCAGTACTTC.